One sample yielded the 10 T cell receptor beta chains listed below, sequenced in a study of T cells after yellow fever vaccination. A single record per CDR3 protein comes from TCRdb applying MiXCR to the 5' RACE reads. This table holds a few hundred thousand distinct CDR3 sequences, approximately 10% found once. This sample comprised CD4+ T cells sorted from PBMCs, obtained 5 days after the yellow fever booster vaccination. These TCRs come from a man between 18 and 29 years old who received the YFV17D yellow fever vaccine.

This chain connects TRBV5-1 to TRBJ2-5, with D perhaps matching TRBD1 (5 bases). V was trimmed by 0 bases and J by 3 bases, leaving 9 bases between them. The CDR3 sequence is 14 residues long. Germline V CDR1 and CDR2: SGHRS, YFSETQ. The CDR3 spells CASSLDQGKETQYF. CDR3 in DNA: TGCGCCAGCAGCTTGGATCAGGGCAAAGAGACCCAGTACTTC.

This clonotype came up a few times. CDR3 loop: CSARTGAGGDTQYF. The CDR3 DNA reads TGCAGTGCTAGAACAGGGGCCGGGGGAGATACGCAGTATTTT. This chain connects TRBV20-1 to TRBJ2-3; weak D call: TRBD1 (7 bases). Germline CDR1 reads DFQATT; CDR2 reads SNEGSKA (reference sequence). V shed 2 bases and J shed 5 bases, with 14 bases lying between them. The CDR3 loop spans 14 amino acids.

The CDR3 DNA reads TGTGCCAGCAGCCGACTAGCAGGCACAGATACGCAGTATTTT. Translated, it gives CASSRLAGTDTQYF. The rearrangement uses TRBV12-3 or TRBV12-4 and TRBJ2-3, with TRBD2 matching over 7 bases. After removal of 6 bases from V and 1 base from J, the junction contained 4 bases not matched to a gene. This CDR3 region has 14 residues.

The DNA of the CDR3 is TGTGCCAGCAGCCAACAGGGGGCAGCCCAGCATTTT. It encodes CASSQQGAAQHF. The chain has TRBV27 and TRBJ1-5; 9 bases map to TRBD1. There are 12 residues in the CDR3. Trimming cost V 6 bases and J 11 bases; bases outside gene matches: 5. CDR1 and CDR2 (germline): MNHEY, SMNVEV (reference sequence).

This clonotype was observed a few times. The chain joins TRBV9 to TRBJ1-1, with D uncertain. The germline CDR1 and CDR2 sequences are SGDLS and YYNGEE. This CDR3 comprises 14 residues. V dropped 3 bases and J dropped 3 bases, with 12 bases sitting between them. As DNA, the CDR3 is TGTGCCAGCAGCGCCAGTGGACGGGACACTGAAGCTTTCTTT. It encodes CASSASGRDTEAFF.

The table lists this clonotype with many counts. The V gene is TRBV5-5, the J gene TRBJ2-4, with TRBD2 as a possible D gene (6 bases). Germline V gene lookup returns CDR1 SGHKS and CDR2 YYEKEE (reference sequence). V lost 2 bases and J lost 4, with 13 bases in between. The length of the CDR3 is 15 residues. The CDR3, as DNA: TGTGCCAGCAGCTTTCATACGGGGGAGAAAAACATTCAGTACTTC. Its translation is CASSFHTGEKNIQYF. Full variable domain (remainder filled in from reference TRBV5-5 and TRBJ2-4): DAGVTQSPTHLIKTRGQQVTLRCSPISGHKSVSWYQQVLGQGPQFIFQYYEKEERGRGNFPDRFSARQFPNYSSELNVNALLLGDSALYLCASSFHTGEKNIQYFGAGTRLSVL.

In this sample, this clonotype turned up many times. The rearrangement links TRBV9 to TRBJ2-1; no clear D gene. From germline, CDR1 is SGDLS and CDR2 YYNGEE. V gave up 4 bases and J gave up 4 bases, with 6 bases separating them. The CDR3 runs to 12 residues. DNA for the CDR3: TGTGCCAGCAGCTCCCGTTACAATGAGCAGTTCTTC. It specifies CASSSRYNEQFF.

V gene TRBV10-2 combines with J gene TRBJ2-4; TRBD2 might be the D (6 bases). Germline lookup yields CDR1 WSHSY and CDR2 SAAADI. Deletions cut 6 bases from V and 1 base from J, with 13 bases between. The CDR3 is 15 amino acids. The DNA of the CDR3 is TGCGCCAGCAGCCGAGCGGGCGGTGCCAAAAACATTCAGTACTTC. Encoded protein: CASSRAGGAKNIQYF.

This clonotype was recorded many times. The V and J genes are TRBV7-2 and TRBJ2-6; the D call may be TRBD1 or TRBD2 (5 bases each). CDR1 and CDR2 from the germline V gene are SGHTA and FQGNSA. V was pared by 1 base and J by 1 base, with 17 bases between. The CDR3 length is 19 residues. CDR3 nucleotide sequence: TGTGCCAGCAGCTTAGGGTTTATGAGGGGCAAGTCTGGGGCCAACGTCCTGACTTTC. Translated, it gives CASSLGFMRGKSGANVLTF.

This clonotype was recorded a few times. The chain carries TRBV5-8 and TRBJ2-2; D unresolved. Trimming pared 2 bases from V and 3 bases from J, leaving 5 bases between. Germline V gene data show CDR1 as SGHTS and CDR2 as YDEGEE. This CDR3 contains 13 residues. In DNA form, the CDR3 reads TGTGCCAGCAGCTTTTGGGACACCGGGGAGCTGTTTTTT. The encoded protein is CASSFWDTGELFF. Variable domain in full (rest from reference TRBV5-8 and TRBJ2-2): EAGVTQSPTHLIKTRGQQATLRCSPISGHTSVYWYQQALGLGLQFLLWYDEGEERNRGNFPPRFSGRQFPNYSSELNVNALELEDSALYLCASSFWDTGELFFGEGSRLTVL.